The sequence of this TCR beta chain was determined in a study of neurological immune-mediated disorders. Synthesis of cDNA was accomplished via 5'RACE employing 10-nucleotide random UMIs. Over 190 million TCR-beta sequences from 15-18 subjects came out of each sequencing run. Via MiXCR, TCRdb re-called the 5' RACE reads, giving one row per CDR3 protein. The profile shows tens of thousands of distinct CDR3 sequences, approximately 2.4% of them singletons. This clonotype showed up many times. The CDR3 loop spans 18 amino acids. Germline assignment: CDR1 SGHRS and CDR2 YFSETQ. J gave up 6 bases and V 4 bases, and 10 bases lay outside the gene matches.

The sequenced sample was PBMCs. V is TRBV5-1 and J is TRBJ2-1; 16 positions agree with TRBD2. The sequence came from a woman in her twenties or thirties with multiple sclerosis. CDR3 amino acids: CASSLVPGLAGGPNEQFF. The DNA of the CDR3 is TGCGCCAGCAGCCTTGTCCCGGGACTAGCGGGAGGGCCCAATGAGCAGTTCTTC.